The source of this T cell receptor (beta chain) is a study of vaccination and CD4 T cells after COVID-19. Germline lookup yields CDR1 MGHDK and CDR2 SYGVNS. Trimming at V came to 4 bases and at J to 5 bases, leaving 14 bases not matched to a gene. The CDR3 runs 16 residues. In regard to this clonotype: Antigen: not known.

Indicated treatment: approximately nine-day PBMC culture with coronavirus spike peptide pools or control peptides (ViraFEST assay). After expanding antigen-specific T cells with peptide pools, ViraFEST sequenced their TCRs. Oncomine TCR Beta short-read sequencing was applied to DNA from cultured CD4+ T cells. Using the QIAamp micro DNA kit, genomic DNA was extracted from the CD4+ T cells that had been cultured. TCRdb passed the PCR reads through MiXCR, listing each CDR3 protein once. This table holds 17,000 or so distinct CDR3 sequences, 43% found once. This material consisted of CD4+ T cells from blood, cultured in vitro, taken before SARS-CoV-2 vaccination. The chain employs TRBV25-1 and TRBJ2-7; 7 bases map to TRBD2. This clonotype was sampled from a human donor who had recovered from COVID-19. The CDR3 DNA reads as TGTGCCAGCAGTGTCACGAGAGGGAGGGGAGGCCACGAGCAGTACTTC. It is translated as CASSVTRGRGGHEQYF.